This T cell receptor (beta chain) derives from a study of blood T cells in healthy people across ages. Study findings and constraints: The lack of PBMC sorting stopped any conclusive naive versus antigen-experienced comparison.

Then a second PCR, running roughly 7 to 12 cycles, was carried out with a sample-barcoded 5' primer and a J-beta primer mix. TCRdb independently ran MiXCR on the 5' RACE reads; one entry per CDR3 protein. The table lists some 800,000 distinct CDR3 sequences, roughly 25% of them singletons. Comments on this clonotype: Its cognate antigen is unknown.

V shed 5 bases and J shed 1 base, with 9 bases lying between them. The CDR3 is 15 residues long. The total RNA that was extracted per sample amounted to at least 5.5 micrograms. These sequences were also reported in another study, on T cells of mothers and their children. From that study: A few healthy Caucasian mothers, along with their six children, served as the donors. Input to cDNA synthesis comprised all extracted RNA, at a ratio of around 1.6 ug per 15 ul.

This receptor was obtained from a boy younger than 18 in good health. The genes are TRBV12-3 or TRBV12-4 and TRBJ2-6; no clear D gene. The sequencing sample was made of blood. This CDR3 reads CASSPQLSGANVLTF. Here the CDR3 DNA reads TGTGCCAGCAGTCCCCAGTTATCTGGGGCCAACGTCCTGACTTTC.